This T cell receptor beta chain stems from a study of monozygotic twins with inflammatory bowel disease. Notes on the study in general: Especially with disease activity, IBD patients shared fewer clonotypes with others than healthy twins did.

A total RNA quantity of approximately 3,600 ng went into each TCR library. cDNA synthesis was performed in eight separate reactions for each sample. TCRalpha and TCRbeta cDNA underwent two nested PCRs of around 15 and 9 cycles. No DNA is given; TCRdb re-called the 5' RACE reads and lists each CDR3 protein once. Here the sample table reports more than 300,000 distinct CDR3 sequences. This CDR3 contains 14 residues. Germline values: CDR1 SGHTA, CDR2 FQGNSA. Details on this clonotype: Its antigen remains unknown.

This chain links TRBV7-2 with TRBJ2-1. The origin of this receptor is a human donor with ulcerative colitis or Crohn's disease, or a healthy co-twin of an affected twin (not recorded which). Sequenced: blood. The CDR3 here is CASSLVARYNEQFF. The full variable domain, rest sourced from reference TRBV7-2 and TRBJ2-1, is GAGVSQSPSNKVTEKGKDVELRCDPISGHTALYWYRQSLGQGLEFLIYFQGNSAPDKSGLPSDRFSAERTGGSVSTLTIQRTQQEDSAVYLCASSLVARYNEQFFGPGTRLTVL.